This T cell receptor (beta chain) was recovered during a study of blood T cells in healthy people across ages. General study results and limits: In older individuals, TCR beta diversity per million T cells was lower, falling roughly linearly with age.

This clonotype was counted only a few times. The antigen remains unidentified. For the second PCR, which ran for roughly 6 to 12 cycles, a sample-barcoded 5' primer and a J-beta primer mix were used. TCRdb redid the calling of the 5' RACE reads with MiXCR, one entry per CDR3 protein. The sample consists of roughly 800,000 distinct CDR3 sequences, approximately 53% of them appearing once. The CDR3 runs to 15 residues. Trimming shortened V by 5 bases and J by 3 bases, and 17 bases separated the two germline ends. Germline V gene lookup returns CDR1 DFQATT and CDR2 SNEGSKA (reference sequence). The chain recombines TRBV20-1 with TRBJ1-5; TRBD1 might be the D (6 bases). The sample comprised blood. This receptor was obtained from an elderly man in good health. The CDR3 nucleotides read TGCAGTGCTCCGACAGGCCCCAGGGCCAATCAGCCCCAGCATTTT. Translation gives CSAPTGPRANQPQHF.